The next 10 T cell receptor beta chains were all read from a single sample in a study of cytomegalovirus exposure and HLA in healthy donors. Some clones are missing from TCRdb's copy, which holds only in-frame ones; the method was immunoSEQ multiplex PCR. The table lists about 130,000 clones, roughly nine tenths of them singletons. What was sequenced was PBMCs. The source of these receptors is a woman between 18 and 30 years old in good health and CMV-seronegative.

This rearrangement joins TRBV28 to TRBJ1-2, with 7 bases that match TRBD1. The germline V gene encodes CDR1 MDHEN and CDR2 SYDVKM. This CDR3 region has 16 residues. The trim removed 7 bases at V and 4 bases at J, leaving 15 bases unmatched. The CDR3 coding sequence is TGTGCCAGCACCTCCACACCCGGGACAGACTCCTATGGCTACACCTTC. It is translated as CASTSTPGTDSYGYTF.

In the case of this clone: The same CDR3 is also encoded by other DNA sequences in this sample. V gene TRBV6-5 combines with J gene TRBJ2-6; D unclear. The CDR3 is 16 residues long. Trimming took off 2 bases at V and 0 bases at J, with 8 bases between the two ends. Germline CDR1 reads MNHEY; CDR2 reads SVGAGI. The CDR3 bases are TGTGCCAGCAGTTACCGGCGGTCCTCTGGGGCCAACGTCCTGACTTTC. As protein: CASSYRRSSGANVLTF.

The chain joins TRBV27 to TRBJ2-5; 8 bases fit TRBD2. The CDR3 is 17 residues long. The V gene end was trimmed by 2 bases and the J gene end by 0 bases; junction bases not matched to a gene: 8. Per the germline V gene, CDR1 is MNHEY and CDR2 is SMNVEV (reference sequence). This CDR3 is CASSLRREESYQETQYF. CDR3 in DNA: TGTGCCAGCAGTTTAAGGCGGGAGGAATCGTACCAAGAGACCCAGTACTTC.

The CDR3: CASRPEGASGKLFF. The CDR3 DNA reads as TGTGCCAGCAGACCCGAAGGAGCCAGTGGAAAACTGTTTTTT. V is TRBV6-5 and J is TRBJ1-4; D is undetermined. V was trimmed by 6 bases and J by 10 bases, leaving 18 bases between them. The germline V gene encodes CDR1 MNHEY and CDR2 SVGAGI. CDR3 length: 14 residues.

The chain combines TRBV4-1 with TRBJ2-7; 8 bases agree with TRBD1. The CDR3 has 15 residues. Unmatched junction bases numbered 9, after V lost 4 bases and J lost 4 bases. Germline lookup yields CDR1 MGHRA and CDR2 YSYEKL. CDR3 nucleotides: TGCGCCAGCAGCCCCTCGTCAGGGGGCGCATACGAGCAGTACGTC. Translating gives CASSPSSGGAYEQYV.

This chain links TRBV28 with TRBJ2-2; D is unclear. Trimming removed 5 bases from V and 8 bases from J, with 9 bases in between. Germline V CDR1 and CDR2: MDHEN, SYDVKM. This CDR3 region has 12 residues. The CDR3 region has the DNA TGTGCCAGCAGTGAGAACTTGGGGGAGCTGTTTTTT. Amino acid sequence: CASSENLGELFF.

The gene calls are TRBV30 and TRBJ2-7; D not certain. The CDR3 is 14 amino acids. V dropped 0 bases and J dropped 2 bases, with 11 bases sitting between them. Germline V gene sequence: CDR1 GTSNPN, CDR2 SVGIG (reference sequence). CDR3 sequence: CAWSVPSWPYEQYF. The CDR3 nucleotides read TGTGCCTGGAGTGTACCTTCATGGCCCTACGAGCAGTACTTC.

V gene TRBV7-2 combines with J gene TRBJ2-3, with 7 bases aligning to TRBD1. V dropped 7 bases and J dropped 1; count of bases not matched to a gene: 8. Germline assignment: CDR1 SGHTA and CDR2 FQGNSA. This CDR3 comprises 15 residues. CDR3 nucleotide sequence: TGTGCCAGCAAAATTACAGGGACAGGCACAGATACGCAGTATTTT. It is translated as CASKITGTGTDTQYF. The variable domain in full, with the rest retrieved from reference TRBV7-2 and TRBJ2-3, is GAGVSQSPSNKVTEKGKDVELRCDPISGHTALYWYRQSLGQGLEFLIYFQGNSAPDKSGLPSDRFSAERTGGSVSTLTIQRTQQEDSAVYLCASKITGTGTDTQYFGPGTRLTVL.

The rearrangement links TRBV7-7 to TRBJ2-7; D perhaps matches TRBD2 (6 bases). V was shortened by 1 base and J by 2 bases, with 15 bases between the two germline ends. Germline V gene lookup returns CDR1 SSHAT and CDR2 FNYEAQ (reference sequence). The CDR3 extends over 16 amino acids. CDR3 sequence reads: CASSLEGLNLTYEQYV. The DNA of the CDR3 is TGTGCCAGCAGCTTAGAGGGACTTAATTTAACCTACGAGCAGTACGTC.

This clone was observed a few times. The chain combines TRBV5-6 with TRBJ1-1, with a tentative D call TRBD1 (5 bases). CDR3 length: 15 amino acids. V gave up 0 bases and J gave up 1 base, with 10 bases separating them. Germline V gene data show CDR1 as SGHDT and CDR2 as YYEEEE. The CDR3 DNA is TGTGCCAGCAGCTTGGCCTGGGGGGAGAACACTGAAGCTTTCTTT. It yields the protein CASSLAWGENTEAFF.